One sample yielded the 10 T cell receptor beta chains listed below, sequenced in a study of tumor-infiltrating lymphocytes in primary liver carcinoma (TCRdb year 2017). Sequencing took place on an Illumina HiSeq 2500. A constant-region primer and ProtoScript II reverse transcriptase were used to reverse-transcribe TCRbeta-specific cDNA from approximately 500 ng total RNA. The TCRbeta libraries were prepared through three rounds of nested multiplex PCR following a slightly modified ARM-PCR procedure. Each of the first two PCR rounds ran for roughly 9 cycles and used multiplex TRBV1-TRBV30 forward primers together with a Cbeta reverse primer. Starting from the raw public reads, TCRdb applied fastp trimming at Q25, assembled clones with MiXCR and retained in-frame beta chains. Each CDR3 protein gets just one entry, which takes the most common genes and DNA from the rows behind it. The sample table holds about 84,000 distinct CDR3 sequences, of which around 70% were seen once. Together, the top ten hold just under 20% of the sample.

Total RNA and DNA were co-extracted without cell sorting from around 20-30 mg of bulk tissue using the AllPrep DNA/RNA mini kit. Sequenced sample: liver tumor tissue from sampling region 1. The sample's cell subset or site label, decoded: tumor region T1, superior pole. These receptors came from a man between 35 and 55 years old with primary liver carcinoma and hepatitis B virus infection.

This chain connects TRBV29-1 to TRBJ2-5; 10 bases fit TRBD1. The CDR3 is 14 residues long. V dropped 2 bases and J dropped 11; count of bases not matched to a gene: 11. Per the germline V gene, CDR1 is SQVTM and CDR2 is ANQGSEA. CDR3 bases: TGCAGCGTTGAATGGGGACAGGGGCAAGAGATTCAGTACTTC. Its translation: CSVEWGQGQEIQYF.

This clonotype was recorded at least ten times. The chain joins TRBV12-3 or TRBV12-4 to TRBJ2-3; 9 positions match TRBD1. CDR3 length: 16 residues. J lost 5 bases, V lost 6 bases, and 12 bases had no gene match. CDR3: CASSPPRDRELDTQYF. DNA of the CDR3: TGTGCCAGCAGCCCGCCCAGGGACAGGGAACTAGATACGCAGTATTTT.

Notes on this clonotype: With a much larger clone just one base away, this may be a read error. This chain joins TRBV30 and TRBJ2-3; D assignment may be TRBD1 or TRBD2 (6 bases each). The V gene's germline CDR1 is GTSNPN and CDR2 SVGIG (reference sequence). The length of the CDR3 is 14 residues. CDR3 nucleotide sequence: TGTGCCTGGAAGAGGGGGGCGGGGTCAGATATGCAGTATTTT. Amino acids: CAWKRGAGSDMQYF.

Remarks on this clonotype: At one of its ends the junction is not consistent with the germline gene, which may arise from a read error. This chain connects TRBV6-1 to TRBJ2-1; weak D call: TRBD1 (6 bases). CDR1 and CDR2 (germline): MNHNS, SASEGT. This CDR3 is 15 amino acids long. CDR3: CATSFHRAPSNEQFF. CDR3 nucleotide sequence: TGTGCCACCAGTTTTCACAGGGCCCCTTCCAATGAGCAGTTCTTC.

This chain joins TRBV29-1 and TRBJ2-7; 8 bases fit TRBD2. Germline V gives CDR1 SQVTM, CDR2 ANQGSEA. Trimming removed 5 bases from V and 1 base from J; junction bases left unmatched: 7. This CDR3 spans 14 amino acids. CDR3 in amino acids: CSVRIAGWSYEQYF. In DNA form, the CDR3 reads TGCAGCGTTAGAATAGCGGGATGGTCCTACGAGCAGTACTTC.

Note on this clonotype: Here the CDR3 omits its conserved ending phenylalanine or tryptophan, so a read error is the likely source. This rearrangement joins TRBV11-2 to TRBJ2-7; no clear D. Germline V gene data show CDR1 as SGHAT and CDR2 as FQNNGV. This CDR3 is built from 14 residues. This chain's CDR3 is CGSSLTHGAYEQYL. The CDR3 DNA sequence: TGTGGCAGCAGCTTAACCCACGGAGCCTATGAGCAGTACCTC.

Notes on this clonotype: Germline and junction disagree at one end, which may indicate a read error. This chain joins TRBV6-5 and TRBJ2-2; the match to TRBD1 covers 8 bases. The CDR3 sequence is 15 residues long. Per germline, CDR1 MNHEY and CDR2 SVGAGI. DNA for the CDR3: TGTGCCATCAGTTACTCGAGCAGGGGGCTGGGGGAGCTGTTTTTT. Protein: CAISYSSRGLGELFF.

About this clonotype itself: Likely a read error: the CDR3 ends without its conserved phenylalanine or tryptophan. This sequence joins TRBV4-2 and TRBJ2-7; 12 nucleotides align to TRBD2. The CDR3 loop spans 16 amino acids. Looked up from germline, CDR1 is LGHNA and CDR2 is YNFKEQ. Germline trimming cut 3 bases from V and 6 bases from J; bases unmatched to any gene: 9. DNA for the CDR3: TGTGCCAGCAGCCAGTACCTAGCGGGAGGGCCGGGCGAGCAGTACCTC. Its translation is CASSQYLAGGPGEQYL.

Remarks on this clonotype: A read error may be the cause here, since a much bigger clone is one base away. The chain uses TRBV7-9 and TRBJ2-7, with 12 bases fitting TRBD2. The germline CDR1 and CDR2 sequences are SEHNR and FQNEAQ (reference sequence). The J segment lost 0 bases and the V segment lost 9 bases, leaving 12 bases of the junction unmatched. The CDR3 spans 17 residues. This chain's CDR3 is CARSSLWTSGDSYEQYF. DNA for the CDR3: TGTGCCAGAAGCAGTCTATGGACTAGCGGGGACTCCTACGAGCAGTACTTC.

This clonotype was seen more than once but under ten times. The chain employs TRBV20-1 and TRBJ2-3; D may be TRBD2 (5 bases). With 0 bases removed from V and 9 bases from J, the gap between germline ends came to 13 bases. The length of the CDR3 is 13 residues. Per the germline V gene, CDR1 is DFQATT and CDR2 is SNEGSKA (reference sequence). The CDR3: CSARDPTTRTQYF. The CDR3 DNA reads TGCAGTGCTAGAGACCCGACCACTAGAACGCAGTATTTT.